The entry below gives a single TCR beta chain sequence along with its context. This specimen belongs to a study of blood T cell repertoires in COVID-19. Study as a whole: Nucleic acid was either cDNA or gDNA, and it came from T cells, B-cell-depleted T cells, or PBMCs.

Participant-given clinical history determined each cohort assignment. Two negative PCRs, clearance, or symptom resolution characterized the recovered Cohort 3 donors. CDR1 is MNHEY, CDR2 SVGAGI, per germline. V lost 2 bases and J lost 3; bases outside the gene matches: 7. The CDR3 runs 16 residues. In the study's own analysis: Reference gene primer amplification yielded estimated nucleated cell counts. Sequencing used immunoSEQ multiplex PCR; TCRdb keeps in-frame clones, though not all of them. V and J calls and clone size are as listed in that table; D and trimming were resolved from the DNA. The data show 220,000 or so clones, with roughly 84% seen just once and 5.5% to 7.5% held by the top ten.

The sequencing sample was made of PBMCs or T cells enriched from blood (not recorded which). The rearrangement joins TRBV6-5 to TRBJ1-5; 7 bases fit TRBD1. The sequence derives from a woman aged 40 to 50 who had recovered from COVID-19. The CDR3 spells CASSYPGTVSNQPQHF. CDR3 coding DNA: TGTGCCAGCAGTTACCCCGGGACAGTCTCCAATCAGCCCCAGCATTTT.